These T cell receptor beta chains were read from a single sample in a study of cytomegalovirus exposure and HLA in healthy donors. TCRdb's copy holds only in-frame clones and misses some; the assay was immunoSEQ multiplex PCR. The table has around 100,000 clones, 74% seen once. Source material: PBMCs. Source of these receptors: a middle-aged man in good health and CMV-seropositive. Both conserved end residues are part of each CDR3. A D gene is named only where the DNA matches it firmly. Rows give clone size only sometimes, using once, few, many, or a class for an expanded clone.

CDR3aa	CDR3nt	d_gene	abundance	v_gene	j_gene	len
CASSLTGDSGNTIYF	TGTGCCAGCTCCCTCACAGGGGACTCTGGAAACACCATATATTTT	TRBD1	-	TRBV18	TRBJ1-3	15
CASRDRGTDTQYF	TGCGCCAGCCGGGACAGGGGCACAGATACGCAGTATTTT	TRBD1	-	TRBV23-1	TRBJ2-3	13
CASSLRQIHSGNTIYF	TGTGCCAGCAGCCTACGACAGATTCACTCTGGAAACACCATATATTTT	-	-	TRBV7-2	TRBJ1-3	16
CASSPTLSGGRNQPQHF	TGTGCCAGCAGTCCTACCCTCTCCGGGGGTCGAAATCAGCCCCAGCATTTT	-	-	TRBV27	TRBJ1-5	17
CASSSDMNTEAFF	TGTGCCAGCAGCTCGGACATGAACACTGAAGCTTTCTTT	-	once	TRBV11-1	TRBJ1-1	13
CASSLTGSGVNYGYTF	TGCGCCAGCAGCTTGACAGGGAGTGGAGTCAACTATGGCTACACCTTC	-	-	TRBV5-1	TRBJ1-2	16
CASSEFPPGQLYNEQFF	TGCGCCAGCAGTGAGTTCCCCCCGGGACAGTTATACAATGAGCAGTTCTTC	TRBD1	-	TRBV10-1	TRBJ2-1	17
CASIPTSSNQPQHF	TGTGCCAGCATCCCGACTTCTAGCAATCAGCCCCAGCATTTT	-	once	TRBV6-5	TRBJ1-5	14
CASSLGQGEDTIYF	TGTGCCAGCAGCTTGGGGCAGGGCGAGGACACCATATATTTT	-	many	TRBV5-4	TRBJ1-3	14
CASSPQGQGAEETQYF	TGTGCCAGCAGTCCCCAGGGTCAGGGGGCCGAAGAGACCCAGTACTTC	TRBD1	-	TRBV28	TRBJ2-5	16
CASSLEGEETQYF	TGTGCCAGCAGCCTGGAGGGAGAGGAGACCCAGTACTTC	-	few	TRBV2	TRBJ2-5	13
CAWSSWGGQGTGNTIYF	TGTGCCTGGAGTTCATGGGGGGGACAGGGCACTGGAAACACCATATATTTT	TRBD1	-	TRBV30	TRBJ1-3	17
CAISSGRSIINEQFF	TGTGCCATCAGTTCGGGGAGGTCGATTATTAATGAGCAGTTCTTC	-	-	TRBV10-3	TRBJ2-1	15
CASSPLGSGSYEQYF	TGTGCCAGCAGCCCCTTAGGGAGCGGCTCCTACGAGCAGTACTTC	-	once	TRBV9	TRBJ2-7	15
CASSSAQYRADNEKLFF	TGTGCCAGCAGTTCCGCCCAATACAGGGCCGATAATGAAAAACTGTTTTTT	-	-	TRBV28	TRBJ1-4	17
CASGLTNEKLFF	TGTGCCAGCGGACTGACCAATGAAAAACTGTTTTTT	-	-	TRBV10-3	TRBJ1-4	12
CASSPGENYNEQFF	TGTGCCAGCAGTCCGGGGGAAAACTACAATGAGCAGTTCTTC	-	-	TRBV11-3	TRBJ2-1	14
CASSASGWNTGELFF	TGTGCCAGCAGCGCTAGCGGTTGGAACACCGGGGAGCTGTTTTTT	TRBD2	-	TRBV6-4	TRBJ2-2	15
CASSLGTRSTDTQYF	TGTGCCAGCAGCCTCGGGACTAGAAGCACAGATACGCAGTATTTT	TRBD2	-	TRBV25-1	TRBJ2-3	15
CASSPGQGGGYTF	TGTGCCAGCAGTCCCGGACAGGGAGGCGGCTACACCTTC	TRBD1	-	TRBV6-5	TRBJ1-2	13
CASSLGLADSQETQYF	TGTGCCAGCAGCTTGGGGCTAGCGGACTCCCAAGAGACCCAGTACTTC	TRBD2	-	TRBV5-6	TRBJ2-5	16
CASSPRDYTTDTQYF	TGTGCCAGCAGCCCCAGGGACTACACCACAGATACGCAGTATTTT	TRBD2	-	TRBV14	TRBJ2-3	15
CASSLASGTNEQFF	TGCGCCAGCAGCTTGGCTAGCGGGACCAATGAGCAGTTCTTC	TRBD2	-	TRBV5-1	TRBJ2-1	14
CASSPARLAGVHGELFF	TGTGCCAGCAGCCCGGCCCGACTAGCGGGGGTGCACGGGGAGCTGTTTTTT	TRBD2	-	TRBV7-2	TRBJ2-2	17
CATSRGGEGEKLFF	TGTGCCACCAGCAGAGGAGGGGAGGGCGAAAAACTGTTTTTT	-	-	TRBV15	TRBJ1-4	14
CASSLVAGAGEDTQYF	TGTGCCAGCAGCTTAGTGGCGGGGGCCGGGGAGGATACGCAGTATTTT	-	-	TRBV7-2	TRBJ2-3	16
CASSVEARETQYF	TGTGCCAGCAGTGTGGAGGCGCGAGAGACCCAGTACTTC	-	-	TRBV6-4	TRBJ2-5	13
CASSSGTGPRGYTF	TGCGCCAGCAGCTCCGGGACAGGGCCGAGGGGCTACACCTTC	TRBD1	-	TRBV5-1	TRBJ1-2	14
CASRGGQGFYEQYF	TGTGCCTCACGGGGGGGACAGGGGTTTTACGAGCAGTACTTC	TRBD1	-	TRBV10-3	TRBJ2-7	14
CAISESVGVSTEAFF	TGTGCCATCAGTGAGTCCGTAGGGGTGAGCACTGAAGCTTTCTTT	-	-	TRBV10-3	TRBJ1-1	15
CAISESAQNYNEQFF	TGTGCCATCAGTGAGTCTGCTCAGAACTACAATGAGCAGTTCTTC	-	-	TRBV10-3	TRBJ2-1	15
CASSSGLAGGPSDF	TGTGCCAGCAGCTCCGGACTAGCGGGGGGGCCTTCGGACTTC	TRBD2	-	TRBV5-4	TRBJ2-5	14
CASSAAAHRGRRGYTF	TGTGCCAGTAGTGCTGCTGCCCACAGGGGCCGGAGGGGCTACACCTTC	TRBD1	-	TRBV19	TRBJ1-2	16
CASSTRTGGVDTQYF	TGCGCCAGCAGCACCCGGACAGGGGGCGTCGATACGCAGTATTTT	TRBD1	-	TRBV5-1	TRBJ2-3	15
CASSEITESGYTF	TGTGCCAGCAGTGAAATAACAGAAAGTGGCTACACCTTC	-	few	TRBV6-1	TRBJ1-2	13
CASSRTGVGNQPQHF	TGTGCCAGCAGCAGAACGGGGGTTGGCAATCAGCCCCAGCATTTT	-	-	TRBV7-8	TRBJ1-5	15
CASSLQGWTEAFF	TGTGCCAGCAGCCTACAGGGTTGGACTGAAGCTTTCTTT	-	-	TRBV7-3	TRBJ1-1	13
CAIRRTSGDNEQFF	TGTGCCATCAGAAGGACTAGCGGGGACAATGAGCAGTTCTTC	TRBD2	-	TRBV10-3	TRBJ2-1	14
CASSLGGPSNYGYTF	TGTGCCAGCAGCTTGGGGGGGCCCTCTAACTATGGCTACACCTTC	-	-	TRBV5-4	TRBJ1-2	15
CASSPGLGGYGELFF	TGCGCCAGCAGCCCCGGTCTAGGGGGTTACGGGGAGCTGTTTTTT	-	-	TRBV5-1	TRBJ2-2	15
CASSAGTGDYEQYF	TGTGCCAGCAGCGCCGGGACAGGGGATTACGAGCAGTACTTC	TRBD1	-	TRBV11-2	TRBJ2-7	14
CASSVWGNYGYTF	TGTGCCAGCAGCGTATGGGGCAACTATGGCTACACCTTC	-	-	TRBV9	TRBJ1-2	13
CASRHLYRGVGQPQHF	TGTGCCAGCAGGCACCTATACAGGGGGGTCGGTCAGCCCCAGCATTTT	TRBD1	-	TRBV27	TRBJ1-5	16
CASSEVQGDTQYF	TGTGCCAGCAGTGAAGTACAGGGAGATACGCAGTATTTT	-	-	TRBV6-1	TRBJ2-3	13
CASSAADRSSYGYTF	TGTGCCAGCAGCGCCGCGGACAGGTCGAGCTATGGCTACACCTTC	TRBD1	-	TRBV9	TRBJ1-2	15